This TCR beta chain was found in a study of vaccination effects on CD4 cells after COVID-19 (dated by TCRdb to the early 2020s). For the wider study: Across the study, the median time from the second dose to post-vaccine sampling was 72 days (range 14 to 241). The full study included over 8 COVID-19 convalescent patients and a handful of SARS-CoV-2-naive healthy vaccine recipients. SARS-CoV-2 spike-specific CD4+ TCR repertoires from before and after mRNA vaccination were compared in COVID-19 convalescent patients and in infection-naive vaccine recipients. Cultures from other donors in the study were sequenced using the Oncomine TCR Beta short-read assay on an Illumina iSeq 100. The research as a whole found: Clones induced by infection and clones induced by vaccination both contracted markedly at late timepoints after vaccination, which fits with T cell responses waning over time. The study was limited by a small number of convalescent patients and lacked early post-infection timepoints. Among healthy vaccine recipients, nearly all vaccine-induced clones were SARS-CoV-2 mono-reactive, and just 1 of 255 was cross-reactive with common cold coronaviruses.

Library method: the immunoSEQ multiplex PCR assay. TCR beta CDR3 sequencing was performed on DNA from the cultured, isolated CD4+ T cells. Under the source paper's analysis protocol: Non-productive TCR sequences were removed, reads were trimmed to the CDR3 region, and CDR3s of at least 7 amino acids were retained. Antigen-specific clonotypes were identified using the MANAFEST web app by comparison of expansion in peptide wells against reference cultures. To count as positive, a clone had to show expansion at FDR<0.05 compared with the reference and with all other wells, an odds ratio above 5, and a frequency above 0.1% in two replicate wells. Cross-reactive clonotypes were defined as significantly expanded in SARS-CoV-2 spike wells and in at least one common cold coronavirus spike condition. Levenshtein distance calculated with the stringdist R package was used to assess CDR3 similarity, and unrooted trees were constructed with ape in R 3.6.1. TCRdb stores this immuneACCESS table with in-frame sequences only. Part of the clones is absent; in the studies checked, under half of the shortfall reflects unresolved V genes, and no reason is known for the rest. The V and J calls and clone size were taken over from that table, and D and trimming were inferred from the DNA. Recorded for this sample are 25,000 to 35,000 clones; roughly 74% of them occurred a single time. Around 9.7% of the sample is taken by the ten largest.

In the ViraFEST assay, PBMC were stimulated with viral peptide pools, and TCR sequencing was then used to find antigen-specific CD4+ T cell clonotypes based on their expansion. After 10 to 11 days of culture, CD4+ T cells were isolated with the EasySep CD4+ T cell isolation kit. Participants received two doses of either the BNT162b2 or the mRNA-1273 mRNA SARS-CoV-2 vaccine. Negative nucleocapsid antibody results before and after vaccination confirmed that the healthy vaccine recipients had no prior SARS-CoV-2 infection. Fewer than 2.5 million PBMC per well were cultured in IMDM with about 5.1% human AB serum, 9 to 10 IU/ml IL-2 and gentamicin, plus 10 ug/ml peptides. Half of the culture medium was replaced with fresh IL-2-containing medium on days 3 and 7. Unless noted otherwise, every peptide stimulation condition was cultured in triplicate wells. Using Ficoll-Paque Plus gradient centrifugation, PBMC were separated from whole blood and then either used fresh or cryopreserved at -140C. The spike proteins of SARS-CoV-2 and of the common cold coronaviruses HCoV-NL63, HCoV-OC43 and HCoV-229E were spanned by overlapping peptide pools. The QIAamp micro DNA kit was used to extract genomic DNA from the cultured CD4+ T cells.

As concerns this clone: Its target antigen remains unknown. No much larger clone is present one base from it, and per-base qualities are unavailable.

Sequenced here: CD4+ T cells from PBMCs cultured with HCoV-NL63 spike peptides, sampled after COVID-19 vaccination. The cell subset or site label on this specimen signifies: HCoV-NL63 spike overlapping peptide pool stimulation. This receptor was obtained from a human donor who received a COVID-19 vaccine.

This receptor has the CDR3 CASSPGQVENIQYF. The nucleotides are TGTGCCAGCTCACCAGGACAGGTTGAAAACATTCAGTACTTC. Rearrangement joined TRBV18 to TRBJ2-4, with TRBD1 matching 7 junction bases. CDR1 and CDR2 are drawn from the germline V gene: KGHSH, LQKENI. There are 14 amino acids in the CDR3, from cysteine to phenylalanine inclusive. Of the read, only the CDR3 DNA is kept; its 42 bases are in frame from base 1. The V end gives up 2 bases and the J end 5 bases, leaving 3 bases in the junction not matched to a gene.